The rows below give T cell receptor beta chains drawn from one sample of a study of patients and donors after allogeneic stem cell transplantation. TCRdb redid the calling of the RT-PCR reads with MiXCR, one entry per CDR3 protein. The profile covers approximately 200,000 distinct CDR3 sequences, with approximately 14% appearing a single time and around a tenth taken by the ten largest. Input material: blood, either unsorted or a sorted T cell fraction (not recorded which). The receptors derive from a human donor who was either an allogeneic HSCT recipient or a stem cell or donor lymphocyte infusion donor (not recorded which). It is not recorded whose cells these are; they may come from a transplant donor. Both conserved end residues are part of each CDR3. The D gene is left open where the match is weak. A row's size may be missing; if present it is once, few, many or a size class.

TRBV12-3/TRBV12-4	-	-	TRBJ1-2	TGTGCCAGCACTCAAGGGTCGGGGGTCGGGGGCTACACCTTC	CASTQGSGVGGYTF
TRBV7-2	-	few	TRBJ2-5	TGTGCCAGCAGGCCGGATCCCTCGCGGGAGACCCAGTACTTC	CASRPDPSRETQYF
TRBV19	TRBD2	few	TRBJ2-1	TGTGCCGGGACTAGCGGGAGTACGCAGTTCTTC	CAGTSGSTQFF
TRBV20-1	-	once	TRBJ2-3	TGCAGTGCAATGCGGGCCCCCCTCGGGGATACGCAGTATTTT	CSAMRAPLGDTQYF
TRBV7-9	TRBD1	-	TRBJ2-7	TGTGCCGGACAGGGTGATACTTTCTACGAGCAGTACTTC	CAGQGDTFYEQYF
TRBV19	-	-	TRBJ1-5	TGTGCCAGTAGTATGGGGGCAAGGAGCAATCAGCCCCAGCATTTT	CASSMGARSNQPQHF
TRBV6-1	-	-	TRBJ2-7	TGTGCCAGCACCACATTAGAGAAAAGGGCCTACGAGCAGTACTTC	CASTTLEKRAYEQYF
TRBV5-1	TRBD1	-	TRBJ2-2	TGCGCCAGCAGCCTCGGGACAGGGGGGTACACCGGGGAGCTGTTTTTT	CASSLGTGGYTGELFF
TRBV11-3	-	many	TRBJ2-1	TGTGCCAGCAGCTTATCAGGATACAATGAGCAGTTCTTC	CASSLSGYNEQFF
TRBV6-1	-	many	TRBJ2-7	TGTGCCAGCAGGGTGCAGGGGGGGTGGGGGGAGCAGTACTTC	CASRVQGGWGEQYF
TRBV5-1	-	-	TRBJ2-5	TGCGCCAGCAGCGCATCCAAGTTTTCTCAAGAGACCCAGTACTTC	CASSASKFSQETQYF
TRBV25-1	-	many	TRBJ2-1	TGTGCCAGCAGCCTCCAACTCGGAGGGTGGGACAATGAGCAGTTCTTC	CASSLQLGGWDNEQFF
TRBV12-3/TRBV12-4	-	many	TRBJ2-3	TGTGCCAGCAGTTTCCGGGGAGATACGCAGTATTTT	CASSFRGDTQYF
TRBV6-1	-	-	TRBJ1-2	TGTGCCAGCAGTGTTCAAAGGGGTGATGGCTACACCTTC	CASSVQRGDGYTF
TRBV3-1	-	-	TRBJ2-3	TGTGCCAGCAGCCAAGATAATACCGAGCTCGGAACAGATACGCAGTATTTT	CASSQDNTELGTDTQYF
TRBV10-3	-	many	TRBJ2-7	TGTGCCATCAGTGCTCCGGAGAACAGGTTCGAGGCATACGAGCAGTACTTC	CAISAPENRFEAYEQYF
TRBV6-1	-	many	TRBJ1-6	TGTGCCAGCAGTGAAGAGGGCATTGGGGGAAATTCACCCCTCCACTTT	CASSEEGIGGNSPLHF
TRBV20-1	-	few	TRBJ2-2	TGCAGTGCTAGCATTGGGGCACCCCGGGGCGGGGAGCTGTTTTTT	CSASIGAPRGGELFF
TRBV12-3/TRBV12-4	-	few	TRBJ1-2	TGTGCCAGCAGTTCCAGCATTATTAACTATGGCTACACCTTC	CASSSSIINYGYTF
TRBV5-1	-	-	TRBJ1-5	TGCGCCAGCAGCTTGGGGGTCAGGGGTGAGCCCCAGCATTTT	CASSLGVRGEPQHF
TRBV12-3/TRBV12-4	-	-	TRBJ2-7	TGTGCCAGCAGCCCAGCAGGAACAACCTACGAGCAGTACTTC	CASSPAGTTYEQYF
TRBV6-6	-	many	TRBJ1-4	TGTGCCAGCCGAGGGAGGGAAGGGGAAAAACTGTTTTTT	CASRGREGEKLFF
TRBV7-2	-	few	TRBJ2-1	TGTGCCAGCAGCCCCCCCCGCGCAGAGCAGTTCTTC	CASSPPRAEQFF
TRBV12-3/TRBV12-4	-	many	TRBJ1-1	TGTGCCAGCAGTCCCTCCAGGGACAACACTGAAGCTTTCTTT	CASSPSRDNTEAFF
TRBV16	-	-	TRBJ2-3	TGTGCCAGCAGCCTTAACAGGGCAGATACGCAGTATTTT	CASSLNRADTQYF
TRBV12-3/TRBV12-4	-	many	TRBJ2-7	TGTGCCAGCGCACCCAGAGGTGTTACAGCGCCATACTTC	CASAPRGVTAPYF